A selection of T cell receptor beta chains follows, all from one sample in a study of blood T cell repertoires in COVID-19. The method was immunoSEQ multiplex PCR; TCRdb's version includes in-frame clones alone and lacks a portion of them. This repertoire shows 250,000 to 350,000 clones, roughly 89% found once; its top ten account for 3.5% to 4.5%. The sequenced sample consisted of PBMCs or T cells enriched from blood (not recorded which). These receptors came from a woman aged 18-29 years with acute COVID-19. CDR3s include the opening cysteine and the closing phenylalanine or tryptophan. A D gene is named only where the DNA matches it firmly. Size is stated for part of the rows, as once, few or many counts, or as a class when the clone is expanded.

cdr3_aa | d_call | v_call | clone_size | j_call
CASSVAGLFNEQFF | . | TRBV7-7 | . | TRBJ2-1
CASSLASVSNEKLFF | . | TRBV28 | . | TRBJ1-4
CASRPGQGATYEQYF | TRBD1 | TRBV5-1 | . | TRBJ2-7
CASSFKGATEAFF | TRBD1 | TRBV27 | . | TRBJ1-1
CASSYRALGEAFF | . | TRBV18 | few | TRBJ1-1
CASSLTPGTSGGHTGELFF | TRBD2 | TRBV7-3 | . | TRBJ2-2
CASSLHRSSVLEQYF | . | TRBV5-5 | . | TRBJ2-7
CASSPRSGHAELSGNTIYF | . | TRBV28 | once | TRBJ1-3
CATSRVDEGEQYF | . | TRBV15 | . | TRBJ2-7
CASSQDKASGRKGTGELFF | TRBD2 | TRBV4-1 | . | TRBJ2-2
CASSPLAQAQHF | . | TRBV28 | . | TRBJ1-5
CSALFLDTQYF | . | TRBV20-1 | . | TRBJ2-3
CASSKIGGGSRRSGNTIYF | . | TRBV7-9 | . | TRBJ1-3
CASSSAGRTIDGYTF | . | TRBV28 | . | TRBJ1-2
CASSRTGWFTGELFF | TRBD1 | TRBV6-5 | . | TRBJ2-2
CASSQRWREQFF | . | TRBV3-1/TRBV3-2 | . | TRBJ2-1
CASSPGTSGTDTQYF | TRBD2 | TRBV3-1/TRBV3-2 | few | TRBJ2-3